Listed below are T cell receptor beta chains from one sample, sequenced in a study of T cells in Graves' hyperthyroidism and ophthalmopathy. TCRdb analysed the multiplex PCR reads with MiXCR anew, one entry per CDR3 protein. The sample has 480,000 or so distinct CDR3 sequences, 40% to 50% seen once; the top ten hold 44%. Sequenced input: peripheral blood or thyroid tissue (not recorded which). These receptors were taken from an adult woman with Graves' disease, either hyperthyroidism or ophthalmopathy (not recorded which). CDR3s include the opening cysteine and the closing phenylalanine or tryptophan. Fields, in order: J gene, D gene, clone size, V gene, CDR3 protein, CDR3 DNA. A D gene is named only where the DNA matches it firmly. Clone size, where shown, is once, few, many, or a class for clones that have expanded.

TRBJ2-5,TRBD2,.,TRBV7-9,CASSLKSAGGETQYF,TGCGCCAGCAGCCTCAAGTCAGCGGGAGGAGAGACCCAGTACTTC
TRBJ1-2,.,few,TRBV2,CASSEAPGDGYTF,TGTGCCAGCAGTGAAGCGCCAGGGGATGGCTACACCTTC
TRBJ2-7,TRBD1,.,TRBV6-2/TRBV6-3,CASRRGQDTTYEQYF,TGTGCCAGCAGGAGGGGACAGGATACTACCTACGAGCAGTACTTC
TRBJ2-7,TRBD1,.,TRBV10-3,CASSYRTGLYEQYF,TGTGCCAGCAGTTACAGGACAGGGCTGTACGAGCAGTACTTC
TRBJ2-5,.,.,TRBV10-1,CASSEPVSGVKETQYF,TGCGCCAGCAGTGAGCCGGTGTCGGGAGTGAAAGAGACCCAGTACTTC
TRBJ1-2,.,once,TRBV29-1,CSVGAAEYGYTF,TGCAGCGTTGGGGCGGCGGAATATGGCTACACCTTC
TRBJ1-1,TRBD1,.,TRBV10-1,CASSTGTGGLTEAFF,TGCGCCAGCAGTACCGGGACAGGGGGCTTGACTGAAGCTTTCTTT
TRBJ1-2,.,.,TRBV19,CASSPRAAYGYTF,TGTGCCAGTAGTCCACGGGCAGCCTATGGCTACACCTTC
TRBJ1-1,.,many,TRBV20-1,CSASKGVTEWGGEAFF,TGCAGTGCTAGTAAGGGTGTGACCGAATGGGGGGGTGAAGCTTTCTTT
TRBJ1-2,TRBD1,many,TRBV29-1,CSVVAGGNSGYTF,TGCAGCGTTGTAGCAGGGGGCAACTCTGGCTACACCTTC